This section outlines one T cell receptor beta chain sequence together with its context. The CDR3 consists of 15 residues. CDR1 WNHNN and CDR2 SYGVQD come from the germline V gene (reference sequence). Germline trimming cut 4 bases from V and 5 bases from J; bases unmatched to any gene: 5. This specimen comes from a study of blood T cell repertoires in COVID-19. The repertoire was sequenced with immunoSEQ multiplex PCR; TCRdb's copy has only in-frame clones and lacks some. The sample lists fewer than 200,000 clones; roughly 81% were seen once. The chain employs TRBV10-1 and TRBJ1-5, with 10 bases fitting TRBD1. Sequenced sample: peripheral blood. The receptor was isolated from a woman in her thirties or forties with COVID-19, enrolled during active disease. The CDR3 loop is CASSVTDRGYQPQHF. CDR3 coding DNA: TGCGCCAGCAGTGTAACGGACAGGGGGTATCAGCCCCAGCATTTT.